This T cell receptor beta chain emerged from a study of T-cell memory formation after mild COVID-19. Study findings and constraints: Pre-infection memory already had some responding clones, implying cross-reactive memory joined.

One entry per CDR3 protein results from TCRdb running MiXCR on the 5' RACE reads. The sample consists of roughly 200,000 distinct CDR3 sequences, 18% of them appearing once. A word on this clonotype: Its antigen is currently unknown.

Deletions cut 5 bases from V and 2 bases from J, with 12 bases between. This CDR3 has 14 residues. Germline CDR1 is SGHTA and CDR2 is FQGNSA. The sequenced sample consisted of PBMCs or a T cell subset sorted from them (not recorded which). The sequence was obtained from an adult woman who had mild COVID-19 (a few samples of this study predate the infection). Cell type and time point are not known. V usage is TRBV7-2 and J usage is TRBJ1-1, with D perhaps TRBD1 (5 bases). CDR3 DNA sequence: TGTGCCAGCAGCCCCCGGGGACTTAACACTGAAGCTTTCTTT. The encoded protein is CASSPRGLNTEAFF.